The source of this T cell receptor (beta chain) is a study of molecular identifiers for immune sequencing clone quantification. The CDR3 sequence is 16 residues long. The germline CDR1 and CDR2 sequences are MGHRA and YSYEKL. TCRdb ran MiXCR on the PCR reads and lists one entry per CDR3 protein. The table shows around 480,000 distinct CDR3 sequences, with about 22% occurring only once. Concerning this clonotype itself: A much larger clone differs by one base, so this may be a read error.

Sample: naive CD8+ T cells from blood, with Jurkat cell RNA spiked in. Specified subset: FACS-sorted CD8+CD4-CCR7+CD45RA+ naive T cells. The chain has TRBV4-1 and TRBJ2-7, with 11 nucleotides matching TRBD1. The TCR comes from a human donor in good health. Some libraries in this study had Jurkat cell RNA spiked in. CDR3 sequence reads: CASGQDSGTGGYEQYF. The CDR3 nucleotides read TGCGCCAGCGGCCAAGATTCGGGGACAGGGGGCTACGAGCAGTACTTC.